The entry that follows covers one T cell receptor (beta chain) sequence. Its antigen remains undetermined. Base qualities are not provided; no much larger clone lies one nucleotide away. The sample comes from a study of T cells after posttransplantation cyclophosphamide listed by TCRdb under 2016. In terms of the full investigation: The study tracked T cell repertoire reconstitution by TRB sequencing after myeloablative bone marrow transplantation using posttransplantation cyclophosphamide as GVHD prophylaxis. In 3 patients, TRB sequencing was also performed on up to about 3 more blood samples taken 2 to 5.2 years after transplant, and in a handful of patients, pretransplant blood was also TRB-sequenced. Because TRA and TRB clonality correlated tightly in 9 samples, later TCR analyses were limited to TRB. Blood from all 35 or so PTCy patients with 1-year posttransplant specimens was subjected to TRB sequencing. Antigen receptor sequencing covered samples from approximately 38 PTCy-treated patients and approximately 17 of their related bone marrow donors. Public TRB sequences were searched against a database of over 3,600 sequences associated with responses to pathogens, tumor antigens, self-antigens and alloantigens. General findings and caveats noted by the study authors: Across the roughly 40 patients, TRB clonality was highly associated with recipient CMV seropositivity and CMV reactivation, and diversity with PTCy was similar to that in the CNI/methotrexate controls. Donor-recipient similarity was low at 1-2 months but rose over the first year, and later blood repertoires were often dominated by donor CD8+ memory clones. The TRB repertoires of T cells infiltrating skin or GI tract showed only limited overlap with the TRB repertoires of T cells in blood.

On the day of marrow donation, related bone marrow donors gave peripheral blood samples. Naive T cells were defined as viable CD3+CD4+ or CD3+CD8+ cells that were CCR7+CD45RA+CD45RO-CD95-CD27+CD28+. Peripheral blood and bone marrow mononuclear cells were isolated by Ficoll-Hypaque density centrifugation and cryopreserved. Sorting of CD4+ and CD8+ T cells, including naive and memory subsets, was performed by FACS on a FACSAria II. TRB sequencing used genomic DNA with the immunoSEQ assay at survey resolution or the hsTCRB kit. From the authors' description of their analysis: The immunoSEQ software was used for initial read processing, and the LymphoSeq R package was used for repertoire analyses. For each TRB dataset, clonality was calculated as 1 minus normalized Shannon entropy, and the Gini coefficient was computed as well. Phenotypes of unsorted samples were inferred by mapping TRB sequences from sorted subsets of the recipient or donor onto unsorted samples of the same recipient. Not all clones reach the TCRdb copy of this immuneACCESS table, which keeps in-frame sequences only. Checked studies attribute under half of the gap to unresolved V genes and leave the rest unexplained. D and trimming come from the DNA, and the V and J calls and clone size come from that table. In all, the sample holds roughly 20,000 clones, and about 98% of those were seen once. Around 0.13% of the sample goes to the ten largest clones.

Including the terminal cysteine and phenylalanine, the CDR3 comprises 13 residues. This entry keeps only the CDR3 DNA: 39 bases, framed from base 1. CDR1 and CDR2, per the germline V gene (reference sequence), are LNHNV and YYDKDF. At the junction V is shortened by 7 bases and J by 4 bases, with 13 bases in between. The sample consisted of naive CD8+ T cells sorted from PBMCs. The clonotype originates from a man in his forties in good health, CMV-negative, and a related stem cell transplant donor. The rearranged chain carries TRBV15 and TRBJ2-5; no confident D gene assignment can be made. Here is the DNA: TGTGCCACCAAGACCGGGTTAAGAGAGACCCAGTACTTC. Its translation reads: CATKTGLRETQYF.